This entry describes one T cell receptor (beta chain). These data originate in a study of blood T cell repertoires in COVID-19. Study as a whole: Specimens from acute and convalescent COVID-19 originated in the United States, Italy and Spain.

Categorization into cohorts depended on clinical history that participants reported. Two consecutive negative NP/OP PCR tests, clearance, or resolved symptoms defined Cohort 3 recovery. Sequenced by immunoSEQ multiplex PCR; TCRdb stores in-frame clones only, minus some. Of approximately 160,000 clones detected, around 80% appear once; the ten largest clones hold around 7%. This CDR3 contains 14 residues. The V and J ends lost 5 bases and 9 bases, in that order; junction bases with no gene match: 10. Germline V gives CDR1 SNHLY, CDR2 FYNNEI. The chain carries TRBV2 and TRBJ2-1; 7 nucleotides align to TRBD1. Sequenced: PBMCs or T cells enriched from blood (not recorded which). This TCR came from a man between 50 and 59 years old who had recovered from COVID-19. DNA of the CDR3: TGTGCCAGCAGTTTAGGACAGGCTCCAGGTGAGCAGTTCTTC. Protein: CASSLGQAPGEQFF.